Listed below are T cell receptor beta chains from one sample, sequenced in a study of blood T cell repertoires in COVID-19. Some clones are missing from TCRdb's copy, which holds only in-frame ones; the method was immunoSEQ multiplex PCR. The repertoire includes 200,000 or so clones, 88% of them detected once, and roughly 1.7% sits in the top ten. The specimen sequenced was peripheral blood. These receptors originate from a man between 70 and 80 years old with acute or convalescent COVID-19. Each CDR3 is given with its conserved first and last residue. A D gene is named only where the DNA matches it firmly. Clone size is stated in some rows and not others, as once, few, many or a class when expanded.

len: 14; d_gene: .; abundance: .; j_gene: TRBJ2-2; v_gene: TRBV11-3; CDR3aa: CASSLESGTGELFF; CDR3nt: TGTGCCAGCAGCCTAGAGTCGGGAACCGGGGAGCTGTTTTTT
len: 15; d_gene: .; abundance: .; j_gene: TRBJ1-6; v_gene: TRBV5-1; CDR3aa: CASSLAGQGWSTLHF; CDR3nt: TGCGCCAGCAGCTTGGCCGGGCAGGGCTGGTCAACCCTCCACTTT
len: 13; d_gene: .; abundance: .; j_gene: TRBJ1-3; v_gene: TRBV19; CDR3aa: CATSPSSGNTIYF; CDR3nt: TGTGCCACCTCACCGAGCTCTGGAAACACCATATATTTT
len: 14; d_gene: TRBD1; abundance: .; j_gene: TRBJ2-7; v_gene: TRBV5-1; CDR3aa: CASSNGQGFYEQYF; CDR3nt: TGCGCCAGCAGCAATGGACAGGGGTTCTACGAGCAGTACTTC
len: 12; d_gene: .; abundance: .; j_gene: TRBJ1-2; v_gene: TRBV19; CDR3aa: CASTGALYGYTF; CDR3nt: TGTGCCAGTACGGGAGCCCTCTATGGCTACACCTTC
len: 14; d_gene: .; abundance: .; j_gene: TRBJ1-1; v_gene: TRBV28; CDR3aa: CASSFPSLHTEAFF; CDR3nt: TGTGCCAGCAGTTTTCCCAGTCTGCACACTGAAGCTTTCTTT
len: 20; d_gene: TRBD2; abundance: .; j_gene: TRBJ2-2; v_gene: TRBV5-1; CDR3aa: CASSLEGASGRSVYTGELFF; CDR3nt: TGCGCCAGCAGCTTGGAGGGCGCTAGCGGGAGGAGCGTATACACCGGGGAGCTGTTTTTT
len: 14; d_gene: .; abundance: .; j_gene: TRBJ2-3; v_gene: TRBV4-2; CDR3aa: CASSQPEEADTQYF; CDR3nt: TGTGCCAGCAGCCAGCCGGAGGAGGCAGATACGCAGTATTTT
len: 16; d_gene: TRBD1; abundance: once; j_gene: TRBJ2-1; v_gene: TRBV5-5; CDR3aa: CASSIQTGTDYNEQFF; CDR3nt: TGTGCCAGCAGCATACAAACCGGGACAGATTACAATGAGCAGTTCTTC
len: 14; d_gene: .; abundance: .; j_gene: TRBJ2-5; v_gene: TRBV7-2; CDR3aa: CASSLVRQGETQYF; CDR3nt: TGTGCCAGCAGCTTAGTACGTCAGGGGGAGACCCAGTACTTC
len: 11; d_gene: .; abundance: .; j_gene: TRBJ2-7; v_gene: TRBV20-1; CDR3aa: CSANREYEQYF; CDR3nt: TGCAGTGCTAACCGGGAGTACGAGCAGTACTTC
len: 16; d_gene: .; abundance: .; j_gene: TRBJ2-2; v_gene: TRBV5-4; CDR3aa: CASSLATRGNTGELFF; CDR3nt: TGTGCCAGCAGCTTGGCGACCAGGGGGAACACCGGGGAGCTGTTTTTT
len: 14; d_gene: .; abundance: .; j_gene: TRBJ2-3; v_gene: TRBV13; CDR3aa: CASSPAGSTDTQYF; CDR3nt: TGTGCCAGTAGCCCAGCGGGTTCCACAGATACGCAGTATTTT
len: 15; d_gene: .; abundance: .; j_gene: TRBJ2-1; v_gene: TRBV5-6; CDR3aa: CASSQGRLVYNEQFF; CDR3nt: TGTGCCAGCAGCCAAGGAAGACTAGTTTACAATGAGCAGTTCTTC
len: 18; d_gene: TRBD2; abundance: .; j_gene: TRBJ2-3; v_gene: TRBV19; CDR3aa: CASSGTSGRLAGTDTQYF; CDR3nt: TGTGCCAGTAGCGGGACTAGCGGGAGGCTCGCGGGCACAGATACGCAGTATTTT
len: 14; d_gene: .; abundance: .; j_gene: TRBJ2-1; v_gene: TRBV5-1; CDR3aa: CASRLEAQSDEQFF; CDR3nt: TGCGCCAGCAGATTGGAAGCGCAGTCCGATGAGCAGTTCTTC
len: 12; d_gene: TRBD1; abundance: .; j_gene: TRBJ1-1; v_gene: TRBV7-2; CDR3aa: CASSLETGGAFF; CDR3nt: TGTGCCAGCAGCTTAGAGACAGGGGGGGCTTTCTTT
len: 15; d_gene: .; abundance: .; j_gene: TRBJ1-6; v_gene: TRBV28; CDR3aa: CASSLAALGDSPLHF; CDR3nt: TGTGCCAGCAGTTTAGCGGCCCTAGGGGATTCACCCCTCCACTTT
len: 16; d_gene: .; abundance: .; j_gene: TRBJ2-5; v_gene: TRBV5-4; CDR3aa: CASRRTTGPVGETQYF; CDR3nt: TGTGCCAGCAGACGTACAACAGGGCCCGTCGGAGAGACCCAGTACTTC
len: 15; d_gene: .; abundance: .; j_gene: TRBJ1-2; v_gene: TRBV5-1; CDR3aa: CASSFEGSGGYGYTF; CDR3nt: TGCGCCAGCAGCTTTGAAGGGTCCGGGGGGTATGGCTACACCTTC
len: 15; d_gene: TRBD2; abundance: .; j_gene: TRBJ2-1; v_gene: TRBV7-6; CDR3aa: CASRSSGRVGDEQFF; CDR3nt: TGTGCCAGCAGAAGTAGCGGGAGGGTAGGCGATGAGCAGTTCTTC
len: 14; d_gene: TRBD1; abundance: few; j_gene: TRBJ1-2; v_gene: TRBV3-1/TRBV3-2; CDR3aa: CASSQGQGLYGYTF; CDR3nt: TGTGCCAGCAGCCAAGGACAGGGGTTATATGGCTACACCTTC
len: 12; d_gene: .; abundance: few; j_gene: TRBJ1-1; v_gene: TRBV6-5; CDR3aa: CASLNRGTEAFF; CDR3nt: TGTGCCAGCTTAAATCGGGGGACTGAAGCTTTCTTT
len: 13; d_gene: TRBD1; abundance: few; j_gene: TRBJ1-1; v_gene: TRBV2; CDR3aa: CASSGQANTEAFF; CDR3nt: TGTGCCAGCAGCGGACAGGCGAACACTGAAGCTTTCTTT
len: 14; d_gene: .; abundance: .; j_gene: TRBJ1-1; v_gene: TRBV2; CDR3aa: CASSEGRGNTEAFF; CDR3nt: TGTGCCAGCAGTGAAGGGCGGGGGAACACTGAAGCTTTCTTT
len: 13; d_gene: TRBD1; abundance: .; j_gene: TRBJ2-7; v_gene: TRBV7-6; CDR3aa: CASSLGTAYEQYF; CDR3nt: TGTGCCAGCAGCCTCGGGACAGCCTACGAGCAGTACTTC
len: 13; d_gene: .; abundance: .; j_gene: TRBJ2-5; v_gene: TRBV5-1; CDR3aa: CASSLEPQETQYF; CDR3nt: TGCGCCAGCAGCTTAGAGCCCCAAGAGACCCAGTACTTC
len: 13; d_gene: TRBD1; abundance: .; j_gene: TRBJ2-5; v_gene: TRBV3-1/TRBV3-2; CDR3aa: CASAGTAQETQYF; CDR3nt: TGTGCCAGTGCCGGGACAGCACAAGAGACCCAGTACTTC
len: 15; d_gene: TRBD2; abundance: .; j_gene: TRBJ2-4; v_gene: TRBV2; CDR3aa: CASSVFLAGKNIQYF; CDR3nt: TGTGCCAGCAGTGTATTCCTAGCGGGGAAAAACATTCAGTACTTC
len: 11; d_gene: .; abundance: .; j_gene: TRBJ1-1; v_gene: TRBV24-1; CDR3aa: CATRQDTEAFF; CDR3nt: TGTGCCACCAGACAGGACACTGAAGCTTTCTTT
len: 12; d_gene: .; abundance: .; j_gene: TRBJ2-1; v_gene: TRBV7-3; CDR3aa: CASSVQGYEQFF; CDR3nt: TGTGCCAGCAGCGTACAGGGTTATGAGCAGTTCTTC
len: 11; d_gene: .; abundance: few; j_gene: TRBJ1-6; v_gene: TRBV23-1; CDR3aa: CAGAIGSPLHF; CDR3nt: TGCGCCGGGGCGATCGGTTCACCCCTCCACTTT
len: 13; d_gene: .; abundance: .; j_gene: TRBJ2-5; v_gene: TRBV7-8; CDR3aa: CASSGLYQETQYF; CDR3nt: TGTGCCAGCAGCGGACTGTACCAAGAGACCCAGTACTTC
len: 17; d_gene: TRBD2; abundance: .; j_gene: TRBJ2-1; v_gene: TRBV2; CDR3aa: CASSTTSARESYNEQFF; CDR3nt: TGTGCCAGCAGTACCACCTCGGCGCGGGAGTCCTACAATGAGCAGTTCTTC
len: 14; d_gene: TRBD1; abundance: few; j_gene: TRBJ1-1; v_gene: TRBV2; CDR3aa: CASREGASNTEAFF; CDR3nt: TGTGCCAGCAGGGAGGGGGCCTCCAACACTGAAGCTTTCTTT
len: 18; d_gene: TRBD2; abundance: .; j_gene: TRBJ2-3; v_gene: TRBV5-1; CDR3aa: CASSLVGSGRASTDTQYF; CDR3nt: TGCGCCAGCAGCTTGGTTGGTAGCGGGAGGGCCAGCACAGATACGCAGTATTTT
len: 15; d_gene: TRBD2; abundance: .; j_gene: TRBJ2-1; v_gene: TRBV7-3; CDR3aa: CASSRGLAGLNEQFF; CDR3nt: TGTGCCAGCAGCCGGGGACTAGCGGGCCTCAATGAGCAGTTCTTC
len: 15; d_gene: TRBD1; abundance: .; j_gene: TRBJ1-2; v_gene: TRBV19; CDR3aa: CASSPDRGANYGYTF; CDR3nt: TGTGCCAGTAGCCCGGACAGGGGAGCTAACTATGGCTACACCTTC